This TCR beta chain was identified during a study of T cell responses to AZD1222 COVID-19 vaccine. Broader study findings: After two AZD1222 doses, spike-specific TCR breadth and depth rose versus day 0. The donor cohort was predominantly white British with a female majority, and clonal diversity may have been underestimated. Baseline serostatus was positive in only six AZD1222 recipients. Repertoires in all cases were sampled only once the peak T cell response had passed.

CDR3 length: 11 amino acids. The germline V gene encodes CDR1 MDHEN and CDR2 SYDVKM. Trimming stripped 6 bases from V and 11 bases from J, with 12 bases between. A note on this clone: As yet, its antigen is unknown.

Libraries were prepared by immunoSEQ multiplex PCR; TCRdb keeps only in-frame clonotypes and omits some of them. The sample shows some 90,000 clones, around nine tenths of them seen only once. This specimen consisted of peripheral blood, obtained on day 0 of MenACWY control vaccination. The source is an adult in good health. This rearrangement joins TRBV28 to TRBJ2-3; a weak D match, TRBD1 (6 bases). Written as DNA, the CDR3 is TGTGCCAGCAGCCCCAGGGGAAGGCAGTATTTT. Its protein is CASSPRGRQYF.